This T cell receptor (beta chain) emerged from a study of blood T cell repertoires in COVID-19. In the study overall: The study drew acute and convalescent COVID-19 samples from the United States, Italy and Spain. PBMCs, B-cell-depleted T cells, or T cells provided the cDNA or gDNA that made up the material.

The junction had 10 bases not matched to a gene; V was cut back by 4 bases and J by 6 bases. The CDR3 runs 16 residues. Germline V gene data show CDR1 as MNHEY and CDR2 as SMNVEV (reference sequence). The assay was immunoSEQ multiplex PCR, and TCRdb's table has in-frame clones only and misses some. In the table there are about 85,000 clones, 90% of which are singletons. The rearrangement uses TRBV27 and TRBJ2-1; 9 positions match TRBD2. The source is an elderly woman with active or convalescent COVID-19. Material: peripheral blood. CDR3 protein: CASSSASGRRSNEQFF. In DNA form, the CDR3 reads TGTGCCAGCAGTTCCGCCAGCGGGAGGAGGTCCAATGAGCAGTTCTTC.